Listed below are T cell receptor beta chains from one sample, sequenced in a study of beta chain features in type 1 diabetes. Assay used: immunoSEQ multiplex PCR; TCRdb lists only in-frame clones, some missing. Of 680,000 or so clones in the sample, about a sixth were seen once. Sequencing was done on a sample of naive CD4+ T cells from blood. These TCRs come from a man aged 18 to 29 in good health. CDR3s include the opening cysteine and the closing phenylalanine or tryptophan. A D gene is named only where the DNA matches it firmly. Clone size is given for some rows only: seen once, a few or many times, or a class if the clone is expanded.

cdr3_length	v_call	d_call	clone_size	j_call	cdr3_aa	cdr3_nt
16	TRBV28	NA	NA	TRBJ1-2	CASSLGGTGRVYGYTF	TGTGCCAGCAGTTTAGGGGGGACCGGCCGGGTCTATGGCTACACCTTC
16	TRBV23-1	TRBD1	NA	TRBJ2-7	CASSHRGTGKDYEQYF	TGCGCCAGCAGTCATAGGGGGACAGGGAAGGACTACGAGCAGTACTTC
12	TRBV5-1	TRBD1	NA	TRBJ1-1	CASSSGQGRVFF	TGCGCCAGCAGCTCGGGACAGGGGCGGGTGTTCTTT
16	TRBV7-2	TRBD2	NA	TRBJ2-3	CASSHSGAGVADTQYF	TGTGCCAGCAGCCATAGCGGAGCGGGAGTGGCAGATACGCAGTATTTT
15	TRBV14	NA	NA	TRBJ2-7	CASSQVGGGSYEQYF	TGTGCCAGCAGCCAAGTTGGGGGCGGCTCCTACGAGCAGTACTTC
15	TRBV7-2	TRBD2	once	TRBJ2-1	CANGLAGGPENEQFF	TGTGCCAACGGACTAGCGGGGGGGCCCGAGAATGAGCAGTTCTTC
14	TRBV10-3	TRBD1	few	TRBJ1-1	CAIRGTGKDTEAFF	TGTGCCATCAGAGGGACAGGCAAGGACACTGAAGCTTTCTTT
15	TRBV7-9	TRBD1	NA	TRBJ1-6	CASSEVGQGYSPLHF	TGTGCCAGCAGCGAGGTGGGACAGGGGTATTCACCCCTCCACTTT
18	TRBV21-1	NA	many	TRBJ2-3	CASALVAGKADSTDTQYF	TGTGCCAGCGCACTGGTGGCCGGGAAGGCGGATAGCACAGATACGCAGTATTTT
14	TRBV28	NA	NA	TRBJ1-5	CASSLMFSNQPQHF	TGTGCCAGCAGTTTGATGTTCAGCAATCAGCCCCAGCATTTT
16	TRBV27	NA	few	TRBJ2-3	CASSFLIGGGTDTQYF	TGTGCCAGCAGTTTTCTGATAGGCGGAGGCACAGATACGCAGTATTTT
13	TRBV5-1	NA	NA	TRBJ1-1	CASKTDKNTEAFF	TGCGCCAGCAAGACCGACAAGAACACTGAAGCTTTCTTT
16	TRBV4-3	NA	few	TRBJ1-1	CASSQDLAPRGTEAFF	TGCGCCAGCAGCCAAGATCTGGCACCCCGGGGCACTGAAGCTTTCTTT
14	TRBV18	TRBD2	few	TRBJ2-1	CASSPPTSVNEQFF	TGTGCCAGCTCACCCCCTACTAGCGTTAATGAGCAGTTCTTC